A single T cell receptor (beta chain) is shown here with its context. The record originates from a study of blood T cell repertoires in COVID-19. Overall study: Sites across the United States, Italy and Spain contributed samples from acute and convalescent COVID-19.

Authors' analysis steps: Reference gene primers were amplified, and this amplification served to estimate nucleated cell counts. TCRdb's table, derived via immunoSEQ multiplex PCR, lists solely in-frame clones and lacks some. For V, J and clone size, that table is used; D and trimming come from the DNA. The repertoire holds 60,000 to 85,000 clones, with approximately 86% as singletons. V gave up 1 base and J gave up 4 bases, with 13 bases separating them. The CDR3 spans 16 residues. CDR1 and CDR2 from the germline V gene are KGHSH and LQKENI. This receptor was identified in a human donor in a cohort sampled during active COVID-19. The sample was peripheral blood. The gene calls are TRBV18 and TRBJ1-4; TRBD1 is a possible D gene (6 bases). CDR3 in DNA: TGTGCCAGCTCACCACGCATGGGGGCCGTTAATGAAAAACTGTTTTTT. It specifies CASSPRMGAVNEKLFF.